This T cell receptor (beta chain) was obtained from a study of CD8 T cells in ankylosing spondylitis. General study results and limits: Ankylosing spondylitis blood seemed to carry a telltale TCR beta motif made of several highly homologous variants. Reportedly, significant enrichment of disease-linked clones occurred in matched ankylosing spondylitis synovial fluid. Reactive arthritis synovial fluid and blood were previously reported to contain some motif variants.

By quantitative 5'-RACE with molecular barcodes, the TCR beta libraries were made. TCRdb re-analysed the 5' RACE reads in MiXCR, keeping a single row per CDR3 protein. Among about 240,000 distinct CDR3 sequences listed, approximately 10% were seen once. This clonotype appeared a few times. Its antigen remains unknown. The TCR comes from a male donor with ankylosing spondylitis or in good health (not recorded which). The sample taken for sequencing was blood, either unsorted or a sorted T cell fraction (not recorded which).

CDR3 bases: TGTGCCAGCAGTGTTAGAGAGTCCTACGAGCAGTACTTC. It encodes CASSVRESYEQYF. V gene TRBV25-1 combines with J gene TRBJ2-7; no firm D call. The CDR3 is 13 amino acids. V lost 4 bases to trimming and J lost 1 base, with 8 bases between them. The germline V gene has CDR1 MGHDK and CDR2 SYGVNS.